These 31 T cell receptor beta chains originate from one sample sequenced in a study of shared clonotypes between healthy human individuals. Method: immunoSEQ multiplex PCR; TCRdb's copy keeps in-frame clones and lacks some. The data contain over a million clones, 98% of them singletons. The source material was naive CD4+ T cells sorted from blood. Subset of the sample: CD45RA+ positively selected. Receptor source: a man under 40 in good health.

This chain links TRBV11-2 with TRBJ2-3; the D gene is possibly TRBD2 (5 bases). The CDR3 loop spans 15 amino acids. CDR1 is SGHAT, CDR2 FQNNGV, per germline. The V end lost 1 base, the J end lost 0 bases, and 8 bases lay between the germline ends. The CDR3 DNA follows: TGTGCCAGCAGCTTAGGGCCGGGAAGCACAGATACGCAGTATTTT. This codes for CASSLGPGSTDTQYF.

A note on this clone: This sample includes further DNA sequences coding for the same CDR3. The CDR3 is CASSLGDYEQYF. DNA for the CDR3: TGTGCCAGCAGCTTAGGAGACTACGAGCAGTACTTC. This chain links TRBV7-2 with TRBJ2-7, with D hard to call. The germline CDR1 and CDR2 sequences are SGHTA and FQGNSA. Trimming took off 1 base at V and 3 bases at J, with 4 bases between the two ends. The CDR3 consists of 12 residues.

In DNA form, the CDR3 reads TGTGCCAGTAGTAGGGGAACAGGGTTTTTTTCAGCTTTCTTT. It translates to CASSRGTGFFSAFF. The chain has TRBV19 and TRBJ1-1; D is possibly TRBD1 (6 bases). The CDR3 contains 14 residues. Germline V gene data show CDR1 as LNHDA and CDR2 as SQIVND (reference sequence). Trimming left V 4 bases short and J 10 bases short, with 19 bases between.

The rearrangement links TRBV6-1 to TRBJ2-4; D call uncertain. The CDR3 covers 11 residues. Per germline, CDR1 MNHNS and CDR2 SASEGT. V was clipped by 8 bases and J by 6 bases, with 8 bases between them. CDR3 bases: TGTGCCAGCGCCCCGATAAACATTCAGTACTTC. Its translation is CASAPINIQYF.

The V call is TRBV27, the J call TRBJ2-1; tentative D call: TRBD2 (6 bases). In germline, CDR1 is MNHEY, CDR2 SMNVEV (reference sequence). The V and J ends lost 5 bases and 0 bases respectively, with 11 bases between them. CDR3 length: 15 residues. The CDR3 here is CASSPGVGSYNEQFF. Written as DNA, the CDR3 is TGTGCCAGCAGTCCGGGGGTGGGCTCCTACAATGAGCAGTTCTTC.

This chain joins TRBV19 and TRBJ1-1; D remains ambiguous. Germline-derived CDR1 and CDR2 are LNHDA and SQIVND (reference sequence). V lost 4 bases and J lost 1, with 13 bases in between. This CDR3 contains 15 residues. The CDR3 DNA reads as TGTGCCAGTAGTAGACTAGCAACGACGAACACTGAAGCTTTCTTT. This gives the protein CASSRLATTNTEAFF.

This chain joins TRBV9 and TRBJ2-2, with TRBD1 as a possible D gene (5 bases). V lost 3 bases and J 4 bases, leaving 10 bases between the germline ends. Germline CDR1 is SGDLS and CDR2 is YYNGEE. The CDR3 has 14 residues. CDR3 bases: TGTGCCAGCAGCGCTGACAGATCCACCGGGGAGCTGTTTTTT. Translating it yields CASSADRSTGELFF. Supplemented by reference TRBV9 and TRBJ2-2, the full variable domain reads DSGVTQTPKHLITATGQRVTLRCSPRSGDLSVYWYQQSLDQGLQFLIQYYNGEERAKGNILERFSAQQFPDLHSELNLSSLELGDSALYFCASSADRSTGELFFGEGSRLTVL.

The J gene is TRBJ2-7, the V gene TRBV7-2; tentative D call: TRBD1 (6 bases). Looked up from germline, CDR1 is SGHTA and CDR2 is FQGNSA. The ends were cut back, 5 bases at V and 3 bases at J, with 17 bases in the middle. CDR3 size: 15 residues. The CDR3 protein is CASSPPGHMFYEQYF. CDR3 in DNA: TGTGCCAGCAGCCCCCCGGGACACATGTTCTACGAGCAGTACTTC.

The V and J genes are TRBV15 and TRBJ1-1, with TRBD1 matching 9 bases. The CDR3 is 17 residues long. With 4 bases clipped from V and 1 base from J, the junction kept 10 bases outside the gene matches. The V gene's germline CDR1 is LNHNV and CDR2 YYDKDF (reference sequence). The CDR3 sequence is CATSTGGTQGANTEAFF. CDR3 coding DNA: TGTGCCACCAGCACGGGGGGAACACAGGGGGCGAACACTGAAGCTTTCTTT.

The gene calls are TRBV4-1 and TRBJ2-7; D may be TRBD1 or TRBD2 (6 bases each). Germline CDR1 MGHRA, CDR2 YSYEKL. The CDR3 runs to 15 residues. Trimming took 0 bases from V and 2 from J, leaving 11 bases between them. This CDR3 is CASSQDWGATYEQYF. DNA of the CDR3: TGCGCCAGCAGCCAAGATTGGGGGGCCACCTACGAGCAGTACTTC.

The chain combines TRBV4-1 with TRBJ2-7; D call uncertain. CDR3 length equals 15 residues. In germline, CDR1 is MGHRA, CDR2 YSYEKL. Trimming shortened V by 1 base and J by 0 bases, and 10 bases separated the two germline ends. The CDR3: CASSQAYTPSYEQYF. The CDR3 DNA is TGCGCCAGCAGCCAAGCGTATACGCCCTCCTACGAGCAGTACTTC.

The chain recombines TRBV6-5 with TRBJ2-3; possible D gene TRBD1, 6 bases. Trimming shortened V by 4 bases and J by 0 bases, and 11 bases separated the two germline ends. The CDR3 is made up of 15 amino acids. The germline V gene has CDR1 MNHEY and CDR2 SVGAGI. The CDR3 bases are TGTGCCAGCAGTTTTACAGGGTACAGCACAGATACGCAGTATTTT. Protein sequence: CASSFTGYSTDTQYF.

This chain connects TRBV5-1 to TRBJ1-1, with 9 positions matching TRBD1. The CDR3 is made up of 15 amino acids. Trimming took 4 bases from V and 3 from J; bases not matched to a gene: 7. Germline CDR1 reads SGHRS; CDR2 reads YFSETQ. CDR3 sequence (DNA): TGCGCCAGCAGCCCGGAACAGGGGGCATACACTGAAGCTTTCTTT. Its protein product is CASSPEQGAYTEAFF.

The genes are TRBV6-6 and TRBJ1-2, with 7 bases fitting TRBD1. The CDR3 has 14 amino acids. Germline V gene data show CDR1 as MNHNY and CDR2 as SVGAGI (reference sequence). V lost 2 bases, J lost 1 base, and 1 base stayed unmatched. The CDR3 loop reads CASSYRQGNYGYTF. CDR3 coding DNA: TGTGCCAGCAGTTACCGACAGGGTAACTATGGCTACACCTTC.

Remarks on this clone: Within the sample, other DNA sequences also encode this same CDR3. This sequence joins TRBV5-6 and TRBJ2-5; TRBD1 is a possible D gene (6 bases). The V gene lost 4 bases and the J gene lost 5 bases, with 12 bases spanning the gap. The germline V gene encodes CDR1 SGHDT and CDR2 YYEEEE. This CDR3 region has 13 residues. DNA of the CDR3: TGTGCCAGCAGCCTTGCAGGGGTTGAGACCCAGTACTTC. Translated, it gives CASSLAGVETQYF.

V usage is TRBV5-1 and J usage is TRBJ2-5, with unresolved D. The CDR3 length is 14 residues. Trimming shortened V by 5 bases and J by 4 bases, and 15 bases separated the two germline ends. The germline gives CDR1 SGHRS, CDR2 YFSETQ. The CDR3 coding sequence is TGCGCCAGCAGTCGAAGCCTGGCCCTAGAGACCCAGTACTTC. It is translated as CASSRSLALETQYF.

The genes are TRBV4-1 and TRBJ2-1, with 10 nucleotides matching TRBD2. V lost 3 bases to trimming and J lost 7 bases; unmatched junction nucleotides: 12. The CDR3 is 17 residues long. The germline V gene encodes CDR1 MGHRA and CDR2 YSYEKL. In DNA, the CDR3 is TGCGCCAGCAGCCAGGCTAGCGGGAGAATAGAGGGTAATGAGCAGTTCTTC. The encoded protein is CASSQASGRIEGNEQFF.

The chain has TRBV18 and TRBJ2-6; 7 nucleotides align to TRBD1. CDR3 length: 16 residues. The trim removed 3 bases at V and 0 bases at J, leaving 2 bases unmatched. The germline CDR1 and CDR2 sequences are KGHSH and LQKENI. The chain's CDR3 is CASSPPGGSGANVLTF. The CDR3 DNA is TGTGCCAGCTCACCTCCAGGGGGCTCTGGGGCCAACGTCCTGACTTTC.

The CDR3 region has the DNA TGCGCCAGCAGCTCCCGGACTGACGGGGGCGGCGAGCAGTACTTC. Translating it yields CASSSRTDGGGEQYF. The genes are TRBV5-1 and TRBJ2-7; D is tentatively TRBD1 or TRBD2 (6 bases each). Germline V gives CDR1 SGHRS, CDR2 YFSETQ. The CDR3 spans 15 residues. V was cut by 3 bases and J by 6 bases, with 19 bases left in between.

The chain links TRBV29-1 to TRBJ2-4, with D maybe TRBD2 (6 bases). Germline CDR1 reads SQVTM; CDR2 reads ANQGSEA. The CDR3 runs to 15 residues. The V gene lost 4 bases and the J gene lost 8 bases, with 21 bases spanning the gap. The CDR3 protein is CSVGDRPEGSDIQYF. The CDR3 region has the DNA TGCAGCGTTGGGGACCGACCGGAGGGGAGTGACATTCAGTACTTC.

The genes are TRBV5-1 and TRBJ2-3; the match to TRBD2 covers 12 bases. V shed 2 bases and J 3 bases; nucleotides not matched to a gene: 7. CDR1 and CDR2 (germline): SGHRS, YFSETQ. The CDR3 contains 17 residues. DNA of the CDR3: TGCGCCAGCAGCTTCAGACTAGCGGGAGACTCGACAGATACGCAGTATTTT. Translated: CASSFRLAGDSTDTQYF.

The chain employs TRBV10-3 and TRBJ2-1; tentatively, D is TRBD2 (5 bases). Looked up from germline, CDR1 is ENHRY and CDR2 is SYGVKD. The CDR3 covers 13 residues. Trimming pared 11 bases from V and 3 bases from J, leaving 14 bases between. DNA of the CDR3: TGTGCCGCCGCCCCCGGGAACTACAATGAGCAGTTCTTC. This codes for CAAAPGNYNEQFF.

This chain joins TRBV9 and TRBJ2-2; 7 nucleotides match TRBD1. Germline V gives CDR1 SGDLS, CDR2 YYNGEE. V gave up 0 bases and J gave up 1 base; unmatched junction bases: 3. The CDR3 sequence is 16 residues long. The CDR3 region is CASSVVGGGNTGELFF. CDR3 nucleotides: TGTGCCAGCAGCGTAGTAGGGGGCGGGAACACCGGGGAGCTGTTTTTT.

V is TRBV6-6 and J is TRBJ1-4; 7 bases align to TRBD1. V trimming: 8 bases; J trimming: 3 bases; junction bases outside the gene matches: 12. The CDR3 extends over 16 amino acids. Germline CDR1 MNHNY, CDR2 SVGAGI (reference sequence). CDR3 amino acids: CASRDSGRGANEKLFF. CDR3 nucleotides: TGTGCCAGCCGGGACAGCGGACGCGGTGCTAATGAAAAACTGTTTTTT.

CDR3 in amino acids: CASSPDMGQTYEQYF. CDR3 bases: TGTGCCAGCAGTCCAGACATGGGACAAACCTACGAGCAGTACTTC. V and J are TRBV27 and TRBJ2-7; the D gene is possibly TRBD1 (6 bases). Trimming left V 5 bases short and J 2 bases short, with 16 bases between. The germline gives CDR1 MNHEY, CDR2 SMNVEV (reference sequence). The CDR3 length is 15 residues.

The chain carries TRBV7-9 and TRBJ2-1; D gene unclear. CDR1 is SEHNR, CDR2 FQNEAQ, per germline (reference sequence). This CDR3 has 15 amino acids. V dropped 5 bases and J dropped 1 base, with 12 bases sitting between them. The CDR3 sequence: CASSPTWVSYNEQFF. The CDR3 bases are TGTGCCAGCAGCCCGACGTGGGTTTCCTACAATGAGCAGTTCTTC.

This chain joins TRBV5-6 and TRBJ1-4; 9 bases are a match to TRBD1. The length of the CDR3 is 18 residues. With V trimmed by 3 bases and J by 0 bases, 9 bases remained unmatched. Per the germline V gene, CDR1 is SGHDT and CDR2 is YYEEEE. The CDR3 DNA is TGTGCCAGCAGCTCCGGGACAGGGCCGGCCGCAACTAATGAAAAACTGTTTTTT. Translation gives CASSSGTGPAATNEKLFF.

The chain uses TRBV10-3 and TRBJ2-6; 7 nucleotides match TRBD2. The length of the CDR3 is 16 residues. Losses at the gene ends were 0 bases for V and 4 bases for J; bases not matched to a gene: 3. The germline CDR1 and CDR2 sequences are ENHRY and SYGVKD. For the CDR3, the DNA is TGTGCCATCAGTGAGTCGGGAGGGCCCGGGGCCAACGTCCTGACTTTC. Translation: CAISESGGPGANVLTF.

DNA of the CDR3: TGCGCCAGCAGCTTGGAGAAGGTAAGCTCCTACAATGAGCAGTTCTTC. It yields the protein CASSLEKVSSYNEQFF. The J gene is TRBJ2-1, the V gene TRBV5-1; D ambiguous. This CDR3 region has 16 residues. In germline, CDR1 is SGHRS, CDR2 YFSETQ. Between the trimmed V and J ends, which lost 0 bases and 0 bases, there was a span of 10 bases.

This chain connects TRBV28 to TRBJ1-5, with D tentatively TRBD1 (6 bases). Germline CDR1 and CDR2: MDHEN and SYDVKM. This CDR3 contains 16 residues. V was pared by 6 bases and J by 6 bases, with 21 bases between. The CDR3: CASRHKRTEPLQPQHF. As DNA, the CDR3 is TGTGCCAGCAGGCATAAAAGGACAGAGCCGCTTCAGCCCCAGCATTTT.

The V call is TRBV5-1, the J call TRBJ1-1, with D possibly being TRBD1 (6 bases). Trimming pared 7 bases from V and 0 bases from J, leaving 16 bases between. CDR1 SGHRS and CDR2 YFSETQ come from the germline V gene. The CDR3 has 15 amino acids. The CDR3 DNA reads TGCGCCAGCGCTCAACCCCAGGGGATGAACACTGAAGCTTTCTTT. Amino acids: CASAQPQGMNTEAFF.